This paragraph covers one TCR beta chain sequence. Its antigen is still unknown. TCRdb reprocessed the 5' RACE reads, keeping one entry per CDR3 protein, no DNA. The data include 150,000 to 200,000 distinct CDR3 sequences; the top ten clones carry over 2.5%. The entry originates in a study of monozygotic twins with inflammatory bowel disease. Overall study results and limits: Versus healthy twins, IBD patients showed fewer clonotypes shared with others, especially with disease activity.

The germline CDR1 and CDR2 sequences are SGHNT and YYREEE (reference sequence). The CDR3 contains 14 residues. The receptor was isolated from a human donor with ulcerative colitis or Crohn's disease, or a healthy co-twin of an affected twin (not recorded which). Sequencing input: blood. The gene calls are TRBV5-4 and TRBJ2-7; checking the TCRdb D call of TRBD1 is not possible without DNA. CDR3 amino acids: CASSLVVLGTEQYF.